The clone carrying this T cell receptor beta chain was seen a single time. This specimen belongs to a study of blood T cell repertoires in COVID-19. Per the original data handling: Reference gene primer amplification gave nucleated cell count estimates. Assay: immunoSEQ multiplex PCR; the TCRdb copy retains only in-frame clones and omits some. V and J calls and clone size are those listed in that table; D and trimming were worked out from the DNA. The data show 120,000 to 150,000 clones, with around 90% seen just once and 11% held by the top ten. Sequences were obtained from peripheral blood. This TCR derives from a woman of 80 years or more with acute or convalescent COVID-19.

CDR3 sequence: CAWSRTDKETQYF. The CDR3 coding sequence is TGTGCCTGGAGTCGGACAGATAAAGAGACCCAGTACTTC. V is TRBV30 and J is TRBJ2-5, with a tentative D call TRBD1 (6 bases). Germline loops: CDR1 GTSNPN, CDR2 SVGIG (reference sequence). V shed 2 bases and J shed 3 bases, with 10 bases lying between them. The CDR3 is 13 residues long. The complete variable domain, with remaining parts taken from reference TRBV30 and TRBJ2-5, reads SQTIHQWPATLVQPVGSPLSLECTVEGTSNPNLYWYRQAAGRGLQLLFYSVGIGQISSEVPQNLSASRPQDRQFILSSKKLLLSDSGFYLCAWSRTDKETQYFGPGTRLLVL.